The source of this T cell receptor (beta chain) is a study of CD8 T cells in Susac syndrome. This clonotype was counted a few times. Its target is not known. When the RNA was reverse transcribed, random hexamers were used with an input of about 0.5 to 1 ug. Amplification of TCR beta CDR3 across 54 Vbeta and 13 Jbeta was performed with immunoSEQ multiplex PCR. TCRdb used MiXCR to reprocess the immunoSEQ multiplex PCR reads, holding one entry per CDR3 protein. In the table there are about 76,000 distinct CDR3 sequences, 80% to 95% of which are singletons. This CDR3 spans 13 amino acids. Germline V gene data show CDR1 as PRHDT and CDR2 as FYEKMQ (reference sequence). Trimming pared 5 bases from V and 0 bases from J, leaving 8 bases between. Study results and caveats: In total CD8+ repertoires, 15 to 20 Susac-specific public clones were found, and in CD8+ TEMRA repertoires, about five were found. Peak Susac CD8+ clonal expansion was seen in TEMRA cells and active patients.

The receptor's source is a human donor with Susac syndrome. This chain joins TRBV13 and TRBJ2-7, with D tentatively TRBD1 or TRBD2 (5 bases each). Sequences were obtained from CD8+ T cells from PBMCs. CDR3 region: CASSRDGSYEQYF. In nucleotides, the CDR3 is TGTGCCAGCAGCCGGGACGGCTCCTACGAGCAGTACTTC.